These 28 T cell receptor beta chains were all obtained from the same sample, sequenced in a study of beta chain features in type 1 diabetes. Investigators reverse transcribed all isolated RNA, so they sequenced expressed TCRB transcripts. The method was immunoSEQ multiplex PCR; TCRdb's version includes in-frame clones alone and lacks a portion of them. The sample shows under 900,000 clones, about a sixth of them seen only once. The specimen sequenced was naive CD4+ T cells from blood. All receptors derive from a woman aged 18 to 35 in good health.

This chain links TRBV15 with TRBJ2-7; TRBD2 might be the D (6 bases). Trimming removed 1 base at V and 3 bases at J, with 13 bases between. Germline CDR1 and CDR2: LNHNV and YYDKDF (reference sequence). CDR3 length: 15 amino acids. CDR3 sequence: CATSRGASVGYEQYF. The CDR3 nucleotides are TGTGCCACCAGCAGAGGGGCTAGCGTTGGCTACGAGCAGTACTTC.

V is TRBV28 and J is TRBJ2-5, with a possible D match to TRBD1 (6 bases). Germline CDR1 MDHEN, CDR2 SYDVKM. CDR3 length: 13 amino acids. The V end lost 7 bases, the J end lost 6 bases, and 15 bases lay between the germline ends. For the CDR3, the DNA is TGTGCCAGCACAGGGGACCCGACTAAGACCCAGTACTTC. Encoded protein: CASTGDPTKTQYF.

The chain links TRBV7-2 to TRBJ2-5, with D perhaps being TRBD1 or TRBD2 (5 bases each). The V end was cut by 2 bases, the J end by 3 bases, with 10 bases between. The CDR3 spans 14 residues. Germline V gene lookup returns CDR1 SGHTA and CDR2 FQGNSA. In nucleotides, the CDR3 is TGTGCCAGCAGCTTAAGCGGACACGAAGAGACCCAGTACTTC. It codes for CASSLSGHEETQYF.

This clone came up a few times. V usage is TRBV18 and J usage is TRBJ2-1; tentatively, D is TRBD1 or TRBD2 (6 bases each). CDR3 length equals 13 residues. CDR1 and CDR2 from the germline V gene are KGHSH and LQKENI. Trimming removed 0 bases from V and 8 bases from J, with 8 bases in between. CDR3 coding DNA: TGTGCCAGCTCACCACCGGAGGGGGATGAGCAGTTCTTC. This sequence encodes CASSPPEGDEQFF.

This clone was seen more than once but under ten times. The rearrangement uses TRBV10-1 and TRBJ2-3; 8 nucleotides line up with TRBD2. Germline V CDR1 and CDR2: WNHNN, SYGVQD (reference sequence). This CDR3 has 13 amino acids. V was pared by 6 bases and J by 6 bases, with 5 bases of the junction left unmatched. The CDR3 bases are TGCGCCAGCAGCAGAGCGGGAGTCGATACGCAGTATTTT. Its protein is CASSRAGVDTQYF.

This clone was picked up a small number of times. The chain joins TRBV5-1 to TRBJ2-5; 12 bases fit TRBD2. In germline, CDR1 is SGHRS, CDR2 YFSETQ. V was pared by 4 bases and J by 6 bases, with 10 bases of the junction left unmatched. The CDR3 spans 16 residues. CDR3 protein: CASSALLAGGVKTQYF. In DNA form, the CDR3 reads TGCGCCAGCAGCGCACTACTAGCGGGAGGCGTAAAGACCCAGTACTTC.

This chain uses TRBV5-4 with TRBJ2-1, with a possible D match to TRBD2 (5 bases). Germline CDR1 reads SGHNT; CDR2 reads YYREEE (reference sequence). This CDR3 contains 14 residues. V lost 3 bases and J lost 6, with 13 bases in between. The CDR3 region is CASSSGNSFNEQFF. The CDR3 bases are TGTGCCAGCAGCTCCGGGAATAGTTTCAATGAGCAGTTCTTC.

A few counts support this clone. V is TRBV29-1 and J is TRBJ2-7; no clear D gene. This CDR3 region has 13 residues. Between the trimmed V and J ends, which lost 3 bases and 3 bases, there was a span of 12 bases. Germline CDR1 reads SQVTM; CDR2 reads ANQGSEA. As DNA, the CDR3 is TGCAGCGTTGAGATTAGTAGCCGCTACGAGCAGTACTTC. Its protein product is CSVEISSRYEQYF.

This sequence joins TRBV11-2 and TRBJ2-1; D perhaps matches TRBD2 (5 bases). Trimming pared 3 bases from V and 2 bases from J, leaving 11 bases between. CDR1 is SGHAT and CDR2 is FQNNGV in the germline V gene. This CDR3 has 15 residues. The CDR3 coding sequence is TGTGCCAGCAGCTTTGGCGGAGGCACCTACAATGAGCAGTTCTTC. Translated, it gives CASSFGGGTYNEQFF.

This clone was seen just once. The V and J genes are TRBV25-1 and TRBJ1-4, with a weak D call TRBD1 (5 bases). The CDR3 has 13 amino acids. Looked up from germline, CDR1 is MGHDK and CDR2 is SYGVNS. Between the trimmed V and J ends, which lost 7 bases and 5 bases, there was a span of 11 bases. The CDR3 DNA follows: TGTGCCAGCAAGGGACCGCTAAATGAAAAACTGTTTTTT. Translation: CASKGPLNEKLFF.

The table lists this clone with a few counts. The rearrangement links TRBV28 to TRBJ2-3; TRBD2 matches at 10 bases. Germline assignment: CDR1 MDHEN and CDR2 SYDVKM. The CDR3 has 16 residues. J gave up 6 bases and V 7 bases, and 13 bases lay outside the gene matches. The CDR3 DNA sequence: TGTGCCAGCACTACCCCGGCTAGCGGGAGTCCCGATACGCAGTATTTT. Its protein product is CASTTPASGSPDTQYF.

The J gene is TRBJ2-4, the V gene TRBV7-9; D is unresolved. CDR1 and CDR2 from the germline V gene are SEHNR and FQNEAQ (reference sequence). The CDR3 runs to 15 residues. V was shortened by 2 bases and J by 0 bases, with 8 bases between the two germline ends. The CDR3 here is CASSLTQVAKNIQYF. The DNA of the CDR3 is TGTGCCAGCAGCTTAACTCAAGTAGCCAAAAACATTCAGTACTTC.

This clone showed up just a few times. The J gene is TRBJ1-2, the V gene TRBV7-9, with unresolved D. CDR1 and CDR2 (germline): SEHNR, FQNEAQ (reference sequence). This CDR3 has 13 amino acids. Trimming removed 7 bases from V and 4 bases from J, with 13 bases in between. CDR3: CASTRSGSYGYTF. CDR3 DNA sequence: TGTGCCAGCACCCGAAGTGGGTCCTATGGCTACACCTTC.

This clone was counted between two and nine times. The chain couples TRBV9 to TRBJ1-4, with D hard to call. Per germline, CDR1 SGDLS and CDR2 YYNGEE. V was clipped by 1 base and J by 4 bases, with 8 bases between them. This CDR3 has 14 residues. The CDR3 is CASSVLPSNEKLFF. CDR3 sequence (DNA): TGTGCCAGCAGCGTACTACCGAGTAATGAAAAACTGTTTTTT.

This chain uses TRBV28 with TRBJ1-2; D uncertain. This CDR3 spans 13 amino acids. From germline, CDR1 is MDHEN and CDR2 SYDVKM. The V and J ends lost 5 bases and 4 bases respectively, with 11 bases between them. CDR3 nucleotides: TGTGCCAGCAGTATAACAGTGGGCTATGGCTACACCTTC. Translating it yields CASSITVGYGYTF.

This clone was picked up a small number of times. Other DNA sequences of this sample code for an identical CDR3. The J gene is TRBJ2-1, the V gene TRBV5-1, with a possible D match to TRBD1 (5 bases). The length of the CDR3 is 16 residues. The germline CDR1 and CDR2 sequences are SGHRS and YFSETQ. With 0 bases removed from V and 0 bases from J, the gap between germline ends came to 10 bases. CDR3 DNA sequence: TGCGCCAGCAGCTTGGGGGGCGGAAGCTCCTACAATGAGCAGTTCTTC. It specifies CASSLGGGSSYNEQFF.

The V gene is TRBV13, the J gene TRBJ2-5; D possibly uses TRBD1 or TRBD2 (5 bases each). Germline V gene lookup returns CDR1 PRHDT and CDR2 FYEKMQ (reference sequence). The V gene lost 5 bases and the J gene lost 9 bases, with 22 bases spanning the gap. The CDR3 covers 15 residues. The CDR3 DNA reads TGTGCCAGCAGCCTTTCCGGGACGATAAATCGGGCCCAGTACTTC. It translates to CASSLSGTINRAQYF.

This clone came up a few times. The chain uses TRBV19 and TRBJ1-2; the match to TRBD1 covers 11 bases. V lost 8 bases and J lost 8; bases outside the gene matches: 10. The CDR3 length is 14 residues. CDR1 is LNHDA, CDR2 SQIVND, per germline (reference sequence). DNA for the CDR3: TGTGCCAGTGCCCCGGACAGGGGGCGGTTCGGCTACACCTTC. It translates to CASAPDRGRFGYTF.

V gene TRBV4-2 combines with J gene TRBJ2-5; 11 bases align to TRBD2. Trimming took 1 base from V and 5 from J; bases not matched to a gene: 6. CDR1 and CDR2 from the germline V gene are LGHNA and YNFKEQ. The CDR3 is made up of 16 amino acids. CDR3 sequence reads: CASSQGGSGRVETQYF. The CDR3, as DNA: TGTGCCAGCAGCCAAGGCGGTAGCGGGAGGGTGGAGACCCAGTACTTC.

Only one count was recorded for this clone. The J gene is TRBJ2-7, the V gene TRBV10-3, with D unresolved. V was pared by 8 bases and J by 6 bases, with 26 bases between. This CDR3 spans 16 amino acids. Germline V CDR1 and CDR2: ENHRY, SYGVKD. CDR3 protein: CAIRRQSTNGGSEQYF. The CDR3 DNA sequence: TGTGCCATCCGACGACAAAGTACAAACGGTGGGTCCGAGCAGTACTTC.

The chain joins TRBV19 to TRBJ1-1; possible D gene TRBD1, 6 bases. Deletions cut 6 bases from V and 6 bases from J, with 20 bases between. From germline, CDR1 is LNHDA and CDR2 SQIVND (reference sequence). The CDR3 consists of 15 residues. CDR3 residues: CASRSIQGLASEAFF. The DNA for the CDR3 is TGTGCCAGTAGATCGATACAGGGCTTGGCGTCTGAAGCTTTCTTT.

This clone was seen a few times. This chain uses TRBV5-1 with TRBJ2-3, with TRBD1 identical over 8 bases. After removal of 0 bases from V and 1 base from J, the junction contained 4 bases not matched to a gene. Germline V gene sequence: CDR1 SGHRS, CDR2 YFSETQ. The CDR3 totals 16 residues. The chain's CDR3 is CASSLGGTGGTDTQYF. The CDR3 coding sequence is TGCGCCAGCAGCTTGGGCGGGACAGGAGGCACAGATACGCAGTATTTT.

This clone appeared a few times. This chain links TRBV6-4 with TRBJ2-5; maybe TRBD2 (5 bases). Per the germline V gene, CDR1 is MRHNA and CDR2 is SNTAGT. This CDR3 contains 15 residues. V was shortened by 4 bases and J by 5 bases, with 17 bases between the two germline ends. This chain's CDR3 is CASSGGLLRLETQYF. In DNA, the CDR3 is TGTGCCAGCAGTGGCGGGCTACTTCGCCTGGAGACCCAGTACTTC.

This clone showed up just a few times. The chain employs TRBV7-8 and TRBJ2-7; no reliable D call. CDR1 and CDR2 from the germline V gene are SGHVS and FQNEAQ. V dropped 1 base and J dropped 2 bases, with 9 bases sitting between them. The CDR3 runs 14 residues. DNA of the CDR3: TGTGCCAGCAGCTTAGTTCCAGGAGCCTACGAGCAGTACTTC. Its translation is CASSLVPGAYEQYF.

The V call is TRBV19, the J call TRBJ2-1, with 12 bases matching TRBD2. CDR3 size: 16 residues. Germline V gene data show CDR1 as LNHDA and CDR2 as SQIVND (reference sequence). Trimming took 7 bases from V and 7 from J; bases not matched to a gene: 11. Here the CDR3 reads CASTIITSGRINEQFF. Written as DNA, the CDR3 is TGTGCCAGTACGATTATTACTAGCGGGAGGATAAATGAGCAGTTCTTC.

This clone showed up just a few times. The gene calls are TRBV11-2 and TRBJ2-3, with 7 positions matching TRBD2. The germline V gene encodes CDR1 SGHAT and CDR2 FQNNGV. With V trimmed by 2 bases and J by 4 bases, 9 bases remained unmatched. The CDR3 contains 16 residues. The CDR3 DNA reads TGTGCCAGCAGCTTAAGGCGGGAGTGGTGGTCAGATACGCAGTATTTT. It encodes CASSLRREWWSDTQYF.

This clone was seen only a few times. At one end, the junction sequence differs from germline, possibly due to a read error. The genes are TRBV28 and TRBJ2-7, with D possibly matching TRBD1 (6 bases). CDR3 length: 12 amino acids. Germline CDR1 MDHEN, CDR2 SYDVKM. The CDR3 DNA is TGTGCCAGCAGTTTAAGGCAAAGACAGGCCAACTTC. Translating gives CASSLRQRQANF.

The chain joins TRBV6-1 to TRBJ2-7; D is perhaps TRBD2 (6 bases). V was clipped by 6 bases and J by 0 bases, with 12 bases between them. The germline V gene has CDR1 MNHNS and CDR2 SASEGT. The CDR3 loop spans 14 amino acids. Written as DNA, the CDR3 is TGTGCCAGCAGCCAGACTAGAATCTCCTACGAGCAGTACTTC. It translates to CASSQTRISYEQYF.